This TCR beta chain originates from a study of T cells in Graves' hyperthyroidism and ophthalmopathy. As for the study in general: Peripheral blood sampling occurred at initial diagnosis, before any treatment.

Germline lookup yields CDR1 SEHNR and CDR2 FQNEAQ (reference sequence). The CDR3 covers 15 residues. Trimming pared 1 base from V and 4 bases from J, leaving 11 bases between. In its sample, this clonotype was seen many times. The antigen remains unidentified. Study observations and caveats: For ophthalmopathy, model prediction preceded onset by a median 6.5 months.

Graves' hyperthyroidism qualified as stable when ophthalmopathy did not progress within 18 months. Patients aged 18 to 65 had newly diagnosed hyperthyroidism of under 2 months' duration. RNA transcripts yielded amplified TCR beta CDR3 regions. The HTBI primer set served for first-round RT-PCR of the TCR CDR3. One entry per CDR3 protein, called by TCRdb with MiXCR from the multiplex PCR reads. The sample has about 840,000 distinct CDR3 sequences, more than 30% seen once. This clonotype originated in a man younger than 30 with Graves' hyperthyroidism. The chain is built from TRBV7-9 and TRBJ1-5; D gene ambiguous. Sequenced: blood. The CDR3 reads CASSLGFEANQPQHF. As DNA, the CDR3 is TGTGCCAGCAGCTTAGGATTTGAAGCTAATCAGCCCCAGCATTTT.